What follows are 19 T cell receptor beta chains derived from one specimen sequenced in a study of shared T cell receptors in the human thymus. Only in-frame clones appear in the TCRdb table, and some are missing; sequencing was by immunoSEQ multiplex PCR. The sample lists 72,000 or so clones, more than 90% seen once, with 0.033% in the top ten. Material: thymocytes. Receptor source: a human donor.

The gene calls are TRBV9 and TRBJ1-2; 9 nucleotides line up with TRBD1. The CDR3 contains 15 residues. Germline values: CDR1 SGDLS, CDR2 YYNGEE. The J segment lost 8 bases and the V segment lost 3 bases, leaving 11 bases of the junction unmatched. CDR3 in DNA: TGTGCCAGCAGCGCAGGGACAGGGTGTATGGGAGGCTACACCTTC. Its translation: CASSAGTGCMGGYTF.

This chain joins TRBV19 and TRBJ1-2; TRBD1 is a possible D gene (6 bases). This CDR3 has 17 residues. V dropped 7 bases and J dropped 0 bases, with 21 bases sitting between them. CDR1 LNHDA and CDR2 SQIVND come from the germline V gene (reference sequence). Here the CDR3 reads CASTDAGDPLANYGYTF. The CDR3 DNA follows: TGTGCCAGTACCGACGCAGGGGACCCCTTAGCTAACTATGGCTACACCTTC. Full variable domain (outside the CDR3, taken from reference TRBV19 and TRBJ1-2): DGGITQSPKYLFRKEGQNVTLSCEQNLNHDAMYWYRQDPGQGLRLIYYSQIVNDFQKGDIAEGYSVSREKKESFPLTVTSAQKNPTAFYLCASTDAGDPLANYGYTFGSGTRLTVV.

The CDR3 region is CASSSARTSGGEYNEQFF. As DNA, the CDR3 is TGTGCCAGCAGCTCGGCCCGGACTAGCGGGGGAGAATACAATGAGCAGTTCTTC. This chain links TRBV7-9 with TRBJ2-1; TRBD2 matches 13 bases. Per germline, CDR1 SEHNR and CDR2 FQNEAQ (reference sequence). The CDR3 runs to 18 residues. J lost 4 bases, V lost 4 bases, and 10 bases had no gene match.

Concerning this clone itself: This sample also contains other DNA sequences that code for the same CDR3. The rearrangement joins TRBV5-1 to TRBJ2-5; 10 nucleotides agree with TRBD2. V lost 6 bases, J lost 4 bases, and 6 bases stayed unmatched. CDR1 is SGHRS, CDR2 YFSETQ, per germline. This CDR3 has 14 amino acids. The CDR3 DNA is TGCGCCAGCAAAATAGCGGGGGGTGGAGAGACCCAGTACTTC. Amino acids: CASKIAGGGETQYF.

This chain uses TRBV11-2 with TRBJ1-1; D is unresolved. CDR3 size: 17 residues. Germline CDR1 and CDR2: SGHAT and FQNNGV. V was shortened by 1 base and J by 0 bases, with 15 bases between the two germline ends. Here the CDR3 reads CASSLAYRQQLNTEAFF. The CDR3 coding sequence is TGTGCCAGCAGCTTAGCTTATCGCCAGCAGTTGAACACTGAAGCTTTCTTT.

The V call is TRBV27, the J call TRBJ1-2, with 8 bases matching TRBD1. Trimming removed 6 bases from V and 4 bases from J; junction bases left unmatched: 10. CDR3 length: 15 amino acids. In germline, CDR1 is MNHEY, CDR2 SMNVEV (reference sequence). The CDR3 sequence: CASRRPTGVGYGYTF. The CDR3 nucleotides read TGTGCCAGCAGGCGCCCGACAGGGGTGGGCTATGGCTACACCTTC.

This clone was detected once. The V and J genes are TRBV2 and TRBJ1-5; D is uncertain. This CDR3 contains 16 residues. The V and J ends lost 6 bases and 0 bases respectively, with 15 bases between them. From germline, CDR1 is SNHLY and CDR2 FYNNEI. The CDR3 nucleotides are TGTGCCAGCAGAAAGCCCACTGGGTTTAGCAATCAGCCCCAGCATTTT. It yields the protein CASRKPTGFSNQPQHF.

This CDR3 reads CASSKGRVLGYTF. CDR3 sequence (DNA): TGTGCCAGTAGTAAAGGCAGGGTGCTCGGCTACACCTTC. The chain carries TRBV19 and TRBJ1-2; weak D call: TRBD1 (5 bases). Germline V gene sequence: CDR1 LNHDA, CDR2 SQIVND (reference sequence). With 4 bases removed from V and 8 bases from J, the gap between germline ends came to 14 bases. The CDR3 extends over 13 amino acids.

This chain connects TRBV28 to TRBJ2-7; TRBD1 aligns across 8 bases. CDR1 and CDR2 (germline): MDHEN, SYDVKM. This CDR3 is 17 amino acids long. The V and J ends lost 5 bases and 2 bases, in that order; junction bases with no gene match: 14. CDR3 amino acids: CASSRKKDRVIPYEQYF. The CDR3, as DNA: TGTGCCAGCAGTCGAAAAAAGGACAGGGTGATTCCCTACGAGCAGTACTTC. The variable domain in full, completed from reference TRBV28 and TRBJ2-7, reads DVKVTQSSRYLVKRTGEKVFLECVQDMDHENMFWYRQDPGLGLRLIYFSYDVKMKEKGDIPEGYSVSREKKERFSLILESASTNQTSMYLCASSRKKDRVIPYEQYFGPGTRLTVT.

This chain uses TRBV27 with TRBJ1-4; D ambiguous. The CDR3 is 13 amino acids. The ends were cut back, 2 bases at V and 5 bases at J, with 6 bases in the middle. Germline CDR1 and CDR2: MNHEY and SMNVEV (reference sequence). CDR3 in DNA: TGTGCCAGCAGTTTAAGACTGAATGAAAAACTGTTTTTT. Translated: CASSLRLNEKLFF. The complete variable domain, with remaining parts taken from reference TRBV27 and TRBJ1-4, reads EAQVTQNPRYLITVTGKKLTVTCSQNMNHEYMSWYRQDPGLGLRQIYYSMNVEVTDKGDVPEGYKVSRKEKRNFPLILESPSPNQTSLYFCASSLRLNEKLFFGSGTQLSVL.

The CDR3 bases are TGTGCCAGCAGCCCCCTCGGGCTAGCGGGGACCTACGAGCAGTACTTC. Its translation is CASSPLGLAGTYEQYF. The chain links TRBV7-2 to TRBJ2-7; TRBD2 matches 9 bases. V was pared by 5 bases and J by 2 bases, with 10 bases of the junction left unmatched. The CDR3 runs to 16 residues. Germline lookup yields CDR1 SGHTA and CDR2 FQGNSA.

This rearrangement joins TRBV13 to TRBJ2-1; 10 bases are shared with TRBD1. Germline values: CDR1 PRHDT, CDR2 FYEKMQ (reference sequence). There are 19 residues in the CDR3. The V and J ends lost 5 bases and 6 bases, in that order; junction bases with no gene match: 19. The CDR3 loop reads CASSSHHGNRQGAGNEQFF. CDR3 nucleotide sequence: TGTGCCAGCAGCAGCCACCACGGCAACAGACAGGGGGCAGGCAATGAGCAGTTCTTC.

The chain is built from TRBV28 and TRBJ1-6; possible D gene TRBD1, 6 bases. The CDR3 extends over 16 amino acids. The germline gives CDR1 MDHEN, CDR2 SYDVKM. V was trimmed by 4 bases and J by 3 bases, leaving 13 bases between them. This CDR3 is CASSSGASIYNSPLHF. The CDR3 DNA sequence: TGTGCCAGCAGTTCGGGGGCCAGTATCTATAATTCACCCCTCCACTTT.

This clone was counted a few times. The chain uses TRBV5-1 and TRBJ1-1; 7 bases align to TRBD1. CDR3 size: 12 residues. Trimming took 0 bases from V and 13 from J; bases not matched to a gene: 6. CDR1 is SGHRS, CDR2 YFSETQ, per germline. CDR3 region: CASSLAKGADFF. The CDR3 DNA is TGCGCCAGCAGCTTGGCCAAGGGGGCCGATTTCTTT.

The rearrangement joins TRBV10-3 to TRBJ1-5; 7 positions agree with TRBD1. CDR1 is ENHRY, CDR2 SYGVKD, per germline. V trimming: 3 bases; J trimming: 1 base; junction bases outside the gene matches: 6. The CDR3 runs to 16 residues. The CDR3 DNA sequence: TGTGCCATCAGTGAAATACAGGGGTCGAGCAATCAGCCCCAGCATTTT. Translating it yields CAISEIQGSSNQPQHF.

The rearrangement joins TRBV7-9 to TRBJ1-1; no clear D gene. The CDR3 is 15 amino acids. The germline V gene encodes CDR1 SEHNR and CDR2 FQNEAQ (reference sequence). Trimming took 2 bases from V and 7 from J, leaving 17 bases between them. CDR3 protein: CASSLLIVTTFEAFF. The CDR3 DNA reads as TGTGCCAGCAGCTTACTTATTGTGACAACATTTGAAGCTTTCTTT.

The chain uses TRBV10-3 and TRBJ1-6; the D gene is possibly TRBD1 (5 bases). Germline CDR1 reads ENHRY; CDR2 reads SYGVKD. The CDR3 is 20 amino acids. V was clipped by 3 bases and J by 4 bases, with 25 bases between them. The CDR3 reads CAISEGEWRTIWVYNSPLHF. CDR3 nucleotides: TGTGCCATCAGTGAAGGAGAGTGGAGGACAATTTGGGTGTATAATTCACCCCTCCACTTT.

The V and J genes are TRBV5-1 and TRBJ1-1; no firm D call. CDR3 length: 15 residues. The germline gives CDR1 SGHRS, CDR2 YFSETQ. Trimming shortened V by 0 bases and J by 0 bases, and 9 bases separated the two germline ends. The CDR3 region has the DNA TGCGCCAGCAGCTTGGTGGCGGGAGTGAACACTGAAGCTTTCTTT. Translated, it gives CASSLVAGVNTEAFF.

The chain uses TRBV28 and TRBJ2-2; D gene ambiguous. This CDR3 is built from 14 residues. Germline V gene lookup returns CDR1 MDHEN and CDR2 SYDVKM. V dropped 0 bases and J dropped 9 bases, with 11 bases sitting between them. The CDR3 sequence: CASSLWDLRRELFF. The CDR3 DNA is TGTGCCAGCAGTTTATGGGACCTAAGACGGGAGCTGTTTTTT.